These T cell receptor beta chains were read from a single sample in a study of shared clonotypes between healthy human individuals. Clones were sequenced by immunoSEQ multiplex PCR, and TCRdb holds only the in-frame ones, with some missing. The table includes roughly 1 million clones, around four fifths detected once. Specimen: memory CD4+ T cells sorted from blood. These receptors were taken from a man aged 18 to 29 in good health. The CDR3 runs from the conserved cysteine through the conserved F or W. A D gene is named only where the DNA matches it firmly. Only part of the rows carry a size: once, few, many, or a class if the clone is expanded.

>TRBV19|NA|TRBJ1-5|NA
TGTGCCAGAATTATCCTCGGGGTCCCGTACCTATATAGCAATCAGCCCCAGCATTTT
CARIILGVPYLYSNQPQHF
>TRBV6-6|NA|TRBJ2-7|NA
TGTGCCAGCAGTTACTATCGAACCTACGAGCAGTACTTC
CASSYYRTYEQYF
>TRBV19|NA|TRBJ2-1|NA
TGTGCCAGTAGAAGGCAGGATAACAATGAGCAGTTCTTC
CASRRQDNNEQFF
>TRBV6-1|NA|TRBJ2-5|TRBD1
TGTGCCAGCAGACCTGGGACAGGGGAAGAGACCCAGTACTTC
CASRPGTGEETQYF
>TRBV6-6|NA|TRBJ1-3|NA
TGTGCCAGCAGTTACCCGTCTGTGGGAGGAAACACCATATATTTT
CASSYPSVGGNTIYF
>TRBV19|NA|TRBJ1-5|NA
TGTGCCAGTAGTTGGTCAGGGGAACAGCCCCAGCATTTT
CASSWSGEQPQHF
>TRBV6-6|NA|TRBJ2-7|NA
TGTGCCAGCAGTCGGTATTCCGGCGAGCAGTACTTC
CASSRYSGEQYF
>TRBV7-2|NA|TRBJ1-2|TRBD1
TGTGCCAGCAGAGAACCGGGACAGGTCTATGGCTACACCTTC
CASREPGQVYGYTF
>TRBV5-8|NA|TRBJ2-7|TRBD1
TGTGCCAGCAGCTTATACGGGACAGGGCATTACGAGCAGTACTTC
CASSLYGTGHYEQYF
>TRBV6-5|NA|TRBJ2-7|NA
TGTGCCAGCACCGACCCGACTACAACGGAGCAGTACTTC
CASTDPTTTEQYF
>TRBV9|NA|TRBJ2-5|NA
TGTACCAGCAGCGTAGGTTCGGGCACAGGCCAAGAGACCCAGTACTTC
CTSSVGSGTGQETQYF
>TRBV13|NA|TRBJ2-3|NA
TGTGCCAGCAGTTATCCAACTAGCACAGATACGCAGTATTTT
CASSYPTSTDTQYF
>TRBV5-1|once|TRBJ2-5|NA
TGCGCCAGCAGCTGGGGGGTGACAGACCAAGAGACCCAGTACTTC
CASSWGVTDQETQYF
>TRBV30|NA|TRBJ1-5|NA
TGTGCCTGGAGTGTACGGAGAGGGACCAATCAGCCCCAGCATTTT
CAWSVRRGTNQPQHF
>TRBV5-1|once|TRBJ2-5|TRBD1
TGCGCCAGCAGCGACGTGACAGGGAGAGGGGAGACCCAGTACTTC
CASSDVTGRGETQYF
>TRBV7-8|NA|TRBJ2-3|TRBD2
TGTGCCAGCAGGGGGACTAGCGGGGAAGATACGCAGTATTTT
CASRGTSGEDTQYF
>TRBV30|NA|TRBJ1-2|TRBD1
TGTGCCTGGAGCTGGACAGGTACCAGCGGCTACACCTTC
CAWSWTGTSGYTF
>TRBV7-2|NA|TRBJ2-7|TRBD2
TGTGCCAGCAGCCCATCAAGCGGGGGCTACGAGCAGTACTTC
CASSPSSGGYEQYF
>TRBV15|NA|TRBJ1-4|NA
TGTGCCACCAGCAGAGACAGGGTCGCAACTAATGAAAAACTGTTTTTT
CATSRDRVATNEKLFF
>TRBV6-1|NA|TRBJ2-7|TRBD2
TGTGCCAGCATTGCGGGAGGGTACGAGCAGTACTTC
CASIAGGYEQYF
>TRBV10-3|NA|TRBJ2-1|TRBD2
TGTGCCATCAGTGATCCGGGACTAGGAGCCAATGAGCAGTTCTTC
CAISDPGLGANEQFF
>TRBV7-8|NA|TRBJ2-7|TRBD1
TGTGCCAGCAGCTTAGAAGGGGGACAGGGGTCTCGCTACGAGCAGTACTTC
CASSLEGGQGSRYEQYF
>TRBV6-6|once|TRBJ1-5|NA
TGTGCCAGCGGCTTGACAGTCTTCAATCAGCCCCAGCATTTT
CASGLTVFNQPQHF
>TRBV6-1|NA|TRBJ2-1|NA
TGTGCCAGCACCCAGCGAGGGGTCAATGAGCAGTTCTTC
CASTQRGVNEQFF
>TRBV28|NA|TRBJ1-1|TRBD1
TGTGCCAGCAGTTTATCAGGGGGCTCAGGGAACACTGAAGCTTTCTTT
CASSLSGGSGNTEAFF
>TRBV4-3|NA|TRBJ2-7|NA
TGCGCCAGCAGCCAAGATATTTTGGGGGGTACCTACGAGCAGTACTTC
CASSQDILGGTYEQYF
>TRBV28|NA|TRBJ1-1|NA
TGTGCCAGCAGTTTAATATATGGGTTTATAGCTTTCTTT
CASSLIYGFIAFF
>TRBV6-5|few|TRBJ2-4|NA
TGTGCCAAGTGGGGCATTCAGTACTTC
CAKWGIQYF
>TRBV28|NA|TRBJ1-3|NA
TGTGCCAGCAGTGCCCACACAGGGGGAAACACCATATATTTT
CASSAHTGGNTIYF
>TRBV10-3|NA|TRBJ2-5|TRBD1
TGTGCCATCAAACCGGACAGGGGAGCCGGAGAGACCCAGTACTTC
CAIKPDRGAGETQYF
>TRBV7-7|NA|TRBJ1-5|NA
TGTGCTAGCAGCTCCGCCCCCAATCAGCCCCAGCATTTT
CASSSAPNQPQHF
>TRBV7-9|few|TRBJ2-7|NA
TGTGCCAGCAGCTTATCAGCTCACGAGCAGTACTTC
CASSLSAHEQYF
>TRBV6-6|NA|TRBJ2-1|NA
TGTGCCAGCAGCCCCGACGGGCGGGGTCCCACTGAGCAGTTCTTC
CASSPDGRGPTEQFF
>TRBV4-3|few|TRBJ1-2|TRBD1
TGCGCCAGCAGCCAGGCGCCCGGGACAGGACTTTATGGCTACACCTTC
CASSQAPGTGLYGYTF
>TRBV18|once|TRBJ2-3|TRBD2
TGTGCCAGCTCAGCAAGCCGCGGGAGGAACTCAGATACGCAGTATTTT
CASSASRGRNSDTQYF
>TRBV6-5|NA|TRBJ2-1|NA
TGTGCCAGCAGTTACGGGACGCCCAACAATGAGCAGTTCTTC
CASSYGTPNNEQFF
>TRBV19|NA|TRBJ1-2|TRBD1
TGTGCCAGTAGTGCTTCCGGGACAGTAACTTATGGCTACACCTTC
CASSASGTVTYGYTF
>TRBV30|NA|TRBJ2-1|TRBD2
TGTGCCTGGAGGAGAAGGACTAGCGGGAATAAGGATGAGCAGTTCTTC
CAWRRRTSGNKDEQFF
>TRBV16|few|TRBJ1-5|NA
TGTGCCAGCAGCCAATCGGGTAGCAATCAGCCCCAGCATTTT
CASSQSGSNQPQHF
>TRBV11-2|NA|TRBJ2-3|NA
TGTGCCAGCAGCTTATTTGGCAGCACAGATACGCAGTATTTT
CASSLFGSTDTQYF
>TRBV6-1|NA|TRBJ2-1|NA
TGTGCCAGCAGTACGGGAGCTTCCTACAATGAGCAGTTCTTC
CASSTGASYNEQFF
>TRBV19|few|TRBJ1-1|NA
TGTGCCAGTAGTACCCTCAGGGTCGGTTCGTACACTGAAGCTTTCTTT
CASSTLRVGSYTEAFF
>TRBV28|many|TRBJ1-6|NA
TGTGCCAGCAGTTTCACAGGCGCTAATTCACCCCTCCACTTT
CASSFTGANSPLHF
>TRBV18|NA|TRBJ1-4|TRBD1
TGTGCCAGCTCCCCGGACAGGAATGAAAAACTGTTTTTT
CASSPDRNEKLFF
>TRBV7-9|NA|TRBJ2-5|NA
TGTGCCAGCAGCTTAGAGGGTCTCCAAGAGACCCAGTACTTC
CASSLEGLQETQYF